Following are 31 T cell receptor beta chains from one sample sequenced in a study of shared clonotypes between healthy human individuals. Repertoires were generated with immunoSEQ multiplex PCR, while TCRdb's copy carries only in-frame clones and drops some. Counted here are more than 2 million clones, approximately 94% occurring once; the ten biggest clones make up 0.1% to 0.15%. The source material was naive CD4+ T cells sorted from blood. The subset here: CD45RA+ positively selected. The source of these receptors is a man aged 18 to 29 in good health.

The chain couples TRBV5-5 to TRBJ2-3; D gene uncertain. The CDR3 is 16 amino acids. V was trimmed by 0 bases and J by 2 bases, leaving 13 bases between them. Germline-derived CDR1 and CDR2 are SGHKS and YYEKEE (reference sequence). Here the CDR3 reads CASSLVGSANTDTQYF. CDR3 DNA: TGTGCCAGCAGCTTGGTTGGCTCCGCAAACACAGATACGCAGTATTTT.

This sequence joins TRBV19 and TRBJ1-1, with 7 bases that match TRBD1. Germline V gene sequence: CDR1 LNHDA, CDR2 SQIVND (reference sequence). The junction had 13 bases not matched to a gene; V was cut back by 5 bases and J by 4 bases. This CDR3 is built from 16 residues. The CDR3 loop is CASSPKKGASSTEAFF. For the CDR3, the DNA is TGTGCCAGTAGTCCCAAAAAGGGGGCGTCGTCCACTGAAGCTTTCTTT.

The rearrangement links TRBV18 to TRBJ2-1; TRBD1 matches at 7 bases. This CDR3 is built from 15 residues. The V segment lost 2 bases and the J segment 2 bases; nucleotides outside the gene matches: 3. Germline V gives CDR1 KGHSH, CDR2 LQKENI. CDR3 residues: CASSPDRATYNEQFF. As DNA, the CDR3 is TGTGCCAGCTCACCAGACAGGGCGACCTACAATGAGCAGTTCTTC.

J is TRBJ2-3 and V is TRBV14; tentatively, D is TRBD2 (7 bases). The CDR3 has 15 residues. V shed 0 bases and J shed 7 bases, with 14 bases lying between them. Germline V gives CDR1 SGHDN, CDR2 FVKESK. In nucleotides, the CDR3 is TGTGCCAGCAGCCAAGATCGAGGGGGGGCAAATACGCAGTATTTT. Its translation is CASSQDRGGANTQYF.

V usage is TRBV5-4 and J usage is TRBJ1-2; tentatively, D is TRBD1 (6 bases). Trimming left V 1 base short and J 3 bases short, with 13 bases between. The length of the CDR3 is 15 residues. The V gene's germline CDR1 is SGHNT and CDR2 YYREEE (reference sequence). This CDR3 is CASSLSQGIYYGYTF. The CDR3 coding sequence is TGTGCCAGCAGCTTGTCCCAGGGGATTTACTATGGCTACACCTTC.

This chain links TRBV6-6 with TRBJ2-7, with D possibly matching TRBD1 (6 bases). Germline assignment: CDR1 MNHNY and CDR2 SVGAGI (reference sequence). The CDR3 totals 13 residues. Trimming left V 6 bases short and J 0 bases short, with 9 bases between. The CDR3 coding sequence is TGTGCCAGCAGAACAGGGAGCTCCTACGAGCAGTACTTC. Amino acid sequence: CASRTGSSYEQYF.

On this clone itself: The sample carries other DNA sequences with the same CDR3. V usage is TRBV25-1 and J usage is TRBJ2-7; no clear D gene. Trimming removed 6 bases from V and 4 bases from J, with 7 bases in between. Germline assignment: CDR1 MGHDK and CDR2 SYGVNS. The CDR3 runs to 11 residues. The CDR3 region is CASRGRYEQYF. In DNA form, the CDR3 reads TGTGCCAGCAGGGGCCGATACGAGCAGTACTTC.

This clone was seen a few times. For the CDR3, the DNA is TGTGCCAGCAGCCAAGATGGAGGTCAGGCCGGGGAGCTGTTTTTT. It translates to CASSQDGGQAGELFF. V usage is TRBV14 and J usage is TRBJ2-2; maybe TRBD2 (5 bases). CDR3 length: 15 residues. CDR1 SGHDN and CDR2 FVKESK come from the germline V gene. Trimming pared 0 bases from V and 6 bases from J, leaving 11 bases between.

The chain combines TRBV19 with TRBJ1-5; possibly TRBD1 for D (6 bases). CDR1 is LNHDA and CDR2 is SQIVND in the germline V gene (reference sequence). Trimming removed 6 bases from V and 5 bases from J, with 11 bases in between. The CDR3 runs 13 residues. The CDR3 nucleotides read TGTGCCAGTAGGAGGACAGCCCATCAGCCCCAGCATTTT. This gives the protein CASRRTAHQPQHF.

The gene calls are TRBV5-6 and TRBJ2-2, with 7 bases aligning to TRBD1. The germline V gene has CDR1 SGHDT and CDR2 YYEEEE. V lost 4 bases to trimming and J lost 3 bases; unmatched junction nucleotides: 6. CDR3 length equals 15 residues. CDR3 protein: CASSLRDRDTGELFF. Here the CDR3 DNA reads TGTGCCAGCAGCCTTCGGGACAGAGACACCGGGGAGCTGTTTTTT.

To note about this clone: Other DNA sequences in the same sample also yield this CDR3. The chain is built from TRBV5-1 and TRBJ2-3; D is possibly TRBD2 (6 bases). V was pared by 0 bases and J by 0 bases, with 11 bases between. The CDR3 loop spans 16 amino acids. The germline V gene encodes CDR1 SGHRS and CDR2 YFSETQ. CDR3 nucleotide sequence: TGCGCCAGCAGCTTGGTAAGCAGCGGGAGCACAGATACGCAGTATTTT. Its translation is CASSLVSSGSTDTQYF.

Only one count was recorded for this clone. The V call is TRBV11-2, the J call TRBJ1-1; D gene uncertain. The V end was cut by 1 base, the J end by 1 base, with 7 bases between. There are 14 residues in the CDR3. The V gene's germline CDR1 is SGHAT and CDR2 FQNNGV. CDR3 in amino acids: CASSLVVGNTEAFF. The CDR3 DNA reads as TGTGCCAGCAGCTTAGTTGTTGGGAACACTGAAGCTTTCTTT.

The chain links TRBV11-2 to TRBJ2-1, with 14 nucleotides matching TRBD2. The CDR3 runs to 17 residues. In germline, CDR1 is SGHAT, CDR2 FQNNGV. J lost 7 bases, V lost 3 bases, and 8 bases had no gene match. CDR3 residues: CASSLRGGLAGANEQFF. The CDR3 region has the DNA TGTGCCAGCAGCTTGAGGGGGGGACTAGCGGGAGCAAATGAGCAGTTCTTC.

This chain joins TRBV14 and TRBJ2-7, with 8 bases identical to TRBD1. With 4 bases clipped from V and 10 bases from J, the junction kept 3 bases outside the gene matches. There are 11 residues in the CDR3. Germline V gives CDR1 SGHDN, CDR2 FVKESK. The chain's CDR3 is CASSLGQGQYF. CDR3 nucleotides: TGTGCCAGCAGCCTTGGACAGGGCCAGTACTTC.

The rearrangement uses TRBV19 and TRBJ1-6, with 8 bases fitting TRBD1. The CDR3 covers 14 residues. Unmatched junction bases numbered 8, after V lost 7 bases and J lost 9 bases. The V gene's germline CDR1 is LNHDA and CDR2 SQIVND (reference sequence). The CDR3 DNA sequence: TGTGCCAGTAACTCACAGGGGACAGGTTCACCCCTCCACTTT. Encoded protein: CASNSQGTGSPLHF.

V is TRBV7-9 and J is TRBJ1-4, with 7 bases lining up with TRBD1. The CDR3 spans 15 residues. The germline CDR1 and CDR2 sequences are SEHNR and FQNEAQ (reference sequence). The J segment lost 0 bases and the V segment lost 5 bases, leaving 3 bases of the junction unmatched. This chain's CDR3 is CASSTTGPTNEKLFF. CDR3 nucleotide sequence: TGTGCCAGCAGCACGACAGGGCCAACTAATGAAAAACTGTTTTTT.

For this clone: The sample contains more than one DNA sequence encoding this CDR3. The rearrangement links TRBV9 to TRBJ1-2; 8 bases are shared with TRBD1. Losses at the gene ends were 0 bases for V and 5 bases for J; bases not matched to a gene: 3. Germline CDR1 is SGDLS and CDR2 is YYNGEE. This CDR3 spans 14 amino acids. CDR3 nucleotide sequence: TGTGCCAGCAGCGTAGGGACAGGGTCATATGGCTACACCTTC. This codes for CASSVGTGSYGYTF.

The chain links TRBV6-5 to TRBJ2-5, with 12 bases aligning to TRBD2. The germline V gene has CDR1 MNHEY and CDR2 SVGAGI. The CDR3 runs 15 residues. The V gene end was trimmed by 6 bases and the J gene end by 5 bases; junction bases not matched to a gene: 7. CDR3 loop: CASRPLAGGGETQYF. The CDR3, as DNA: TGTGCCAGCAGACCCCTAGCGGGGGGGGGTGAGACCCAGTACTTC.

V is TRBV4-1 and J is TRBJ2-5; D tentatively fits TRBD1 or TRBD2 (5 bases each). Germline lookup yields CDR1 MGHRA and CDR2 YSYEKL. V lost 2 bases to trimming and J lost 7 bases, with 17 bases between them. The length of the CDR3 is 15 residues. The DNA for the CDR3 is TGCGCCAGCAGCCAAACAGGAGGCCTCTCGGGGACCCAGTACTTC. Protein sequence: CASSQTGGLSGTQYF.

The chain recombines TRBV18 with TRBJ1-3; no firm D call. The CDR3 is 16 residues long. V was shortened by 5 bases and J by 4 bases, with 18 bases between the two germline ends. CDR1 is KGHSH, CDR2 LQKENI, per germline. The CDR3 loop reads CASSAFGGSGGNTIYF. CDR3 in DNA: TGTGCCAGCTCAGCCTTTGGCGGATCGGGAGGAAACACCATATATTTT.

Note on this clone: The same CDR3 arises from other DNA sequences in this sample as well. The chain couples TRBV5-1 to TRBJ2-2; tentatively, D is TRBD1 (6 bases). Germline V gene sequence: CDR1 SGHRS, CDR2 YFSETQ. The CDR3 covers 16 residues. The V gene lost 0 bases and the J gene lost 2 bases, with 11 bases spanning the gap. DNA of the CDR3: TGCGCCAGCAGCTTGGAGGTACAGGGCAACACCGGGGAGCTGTTTTTT. Its protein is CASSLEVQGNTGELFF. The complete variable domain, with remaining parts taken from reference TRBV5-1 and TRBJ2-2, reads KAGVTQTPRYLIKTRGQQVTLSCSPISGHRSVSWYQQTPGQGLQFLFEYFSETQRNKGNFPGRFSGRQFSNSRSEMNVSTLELGDSALYLCASSLEVQGNTGELFFGEGSRLTVL.

The gene calls are TRBV9 and TRBJ2-5; TRBD2 agrees at 11 bases. The CDR3 covers 18 residues. CDR1 SGDLS and CDR2 YYNGEE come from the germline V gene. Trimming at V came to 0 bases and at J to 5 bases, leaving 12 bases not matched to a gene. The CDR3 reads CASSVGGALAGVGETQYF. The CDR3 DNA reads as TGTGCCAGCAGCGTAGGAGGGGCACTAGCGGGAGTTGGGGAGACCCAGTACTTC.

In the case of this clone: Other nucleotide sequences from this sample produce the same CDR3. The chain joins TRBV6-1 to TRBJ1-2, with no clear D. The germline gives CDR1 MNHNS, CDR2 SASEGT. Trimming left V 3 bases short and J 7 bases short, with 6 bases between. The CDR3 has 11 residues. The chain's CDR3 is CASSEGIGYTF. The CDR3 DNA reads TGTGCCAGCAGTGAGGGCATTGGCTACACCTTC.

The chain couples TRBV10-1 to TRBJ2-7; D possibly corresponds to TRBD1 (6 bases). The CDR3 runs 14 residues. The germline V gene encodes CDR1 WNHNN and CDR2 SYGVQD (reference sequence). With 0 bases removed from V and 6 bases from J, the gap between germline ends came to 12 bases. Written as DNA, the CDR3 is TGCGCCAGCAGTGAGTCTTACAGGGTCGGCGAGCAGTACTTC. Protein sequence: CASSESYRVGEQYF.

The gene calls are TRBV14 and TRBJ2-2, with D hard to call. The CDR3 consists of 15 residues. V was cut by 1 base and J by 0 bases, with 6 bases left in between. The germline CDR1 and CDR2 sequences are SGHDN and FVKESK. The CDR3 here is CASSQGLTNTGELFF. The CDR3 bases are TGTGCCAGCAGCCAAGGACTTACGAACACCGGGGAGCTGTTTTTT.

Note on this clone: The sample contains more than one DNA sequence encoding this CDR3. The gene calls are TRBV30 and TRBJ1-5, with 7 bases lining up with TRBD1. The germline V gene has CDR1 GTSNPN and CDR2 SVGIG (reference sequence). This CDR3 has 14 amino acids. The V segment lost 2 bases and the J segment 2 bases; nucleotides outside the gene matches: 3. For the CDR3, the DNA is TGTGCCTGGAGTCCCAGGGGGGGCAATCAGCCCCAGCATTTT. It encodes CAWSPRGGNQPQHF.

The chain employs TRBV4-2 and TRBJ1-1; D remains unclear. V dropped 0 bases and J dropped 0 bases, with 11 bases sitting between them. Germline V gene sequence: CDR1 LGHNA, CDR2 YNFKEQ. This CDR3 contains 16 residues. CDR3 DNA: TGTGCCAGCAGCCAAGAGGCCGGCTGGGTGAACACTGAAGCTTTCTTT. Translation gives CASSQEAGWVNTEAFF.

This clone was counted a single time. This sequence joins TRBV5-6 and TRBJ2-7, with TRBD1 identical over 8 bases. The trim removed 7 bases at V and 2 bases at J, leaving 14 bases unmatched. Germline CDR1 reads SGHDT; CDR2 reads YYEEEE. There are 16 residues in the CDR3. The CDR3 is CASLRRRQGTAYEQYF. The CDR3 coding sequence is TGTGCCAGCCTTAGAAGGCGACAGGGGACCGCCTACGAGCAGTACTTC.

The V gene is TRBV5-4, the J gene TRBJ1-4; possibly TRBD1 for D (5 bases). The V gene's germline CDR1 is SGHNT and CDR2 YYREEE (reference sequence). Trimming took 4 bases from V and 3 from J, leaving 10 bases between them. This CDR3 spans 14 amino acids. The CDR3 is CASSQRGPNEKLFF. CDR3 coding DNA: TGTGCCAGCAGCCAGCGGGGACCTAATGAAAAACTGTTTTTT.

CDR3 in DNA: TGTGCCTGGAGCCTAGGGGGGGCCGAAGCCAAAAACATTCAGTACTTC. It encodes CAWSLGGAEAKNIQYF. The chain carries TRBV30 and TRBJ2-4, with D possibly TRBD2 on 7 matching bases. Trimming took 3 bases from V and 0 from J, leaving 15 bases between them. The CDR3 extends over 16 amino acids. Germline V lookup: CDR1 GTSNPN, CDR2 SVGIG (reference sequence).

The chain links TRBV4-1 to TRBJ2-1; D unclear. Germline V gives CDR1 MGHRA, CDR2 YSYEKL. Trimming pared 1 base from V and 7 bases from J, leaving 5 bases between. There are 12 residues in the CDR3. In DNA form, the CDR3 reads TGCGCCAGCAGCCAAGTTAGGAATGAGCAGTTCTTC. This sequence encodes CASSQVRNEQFF.